This note documents a single TCR beta chain sequence. Its antigen is currently unknown. The CDR3 is made up of 14 amino acids. V was pared by 0 bases and J by 1 base, with 9 bases between. Per the germline V gene, CDR1 is SQVTM and CDR2 is ANQGSEA. The sample originates from a study of OX40 agonist ivuxolimab in advanced cancers. Study-level background: The dose-escalation cohort had hepatocellular carcinoma, melanoma, renal cell or head and neck cancer.

The study, taken as a whole, reports: Among expanded peripheral T cells, antigen specificity went undetermined.

Sequenced by immunoSEQ multiplex PCR; TCRdb stores in-frame clones only, minus some. The sample lists tens of thousands of clones; nearly 90% were seen once. The chain joins TRBV29-1 to TRBJ1-1, with D perhaps TRBD1 (5 bases). Sequencing used CD4+ or CD8+ T cells sorted from blood, obtained in a trial of the OX40 agonist ivuxolimab. The clonotype was recovered from an adult with an advanced solid tumor such as melanoma, head and neck, liver or kidney cancer. The CDR3 region is CSVEDNRKNTEAFF. CDR3 nucleotides: TGCAGCGTTGAAGATAACAGGAAGAACACTGAAGCTTTCTTT.